One sample yielded the 8 T cell receptor beta chains listed below, sequenced in a study of cytomegalovirus exposure and HLA in healthy donors. The study ran its PCR with 60 Vbeta and 13 Jbeta primers. Only in-frame clones appear in the TCRdb table, and some are missing; sequencing was by immunoSEQ multiplex PCR. This table holds around 130,000 clones, roughly 82% found once. Input material: PBMCs. The receptors were sampled from a man aged 45-65 years in good health and CMV-seronegative.

The rearrangement joins TRBV18 to TRBJ2-3; a weak D match, TRBD1 (6 bases). The CDR3 sequence is 14 residues long. Germline CDR1 is KGHSH and CDR2 is LQKENI. Trimming pared 3 bases from V and 0 bases from J, leaving 7 bases between. CDR3 protein: CASSPGQSTDTQYF. The CDR3 region has the DNA TGTGCCAGCTCACCTGGACAGAGCACAGATACGCAGTATTTT.

The chain combines TRBV27 with TRBJ2-7, with 7 bases aligning to TRBD1. The CDR3 is 13 residues long. Germline V gives CDR1 MNHEY, CDR2 SMNVEV (reference sequence). V dropped 7 bases and J dropped 7; count of bases not matched to a gene: 10. The CDR3 sequence is CASNFQGVGEQYF. CDR3 coding DNA: TGTGCCAGCAATTTTCAGGGGGTGGGGGAGCAGTACTTC.

This chain links TRBV19 with TRBJ1-6; a possible D gene is TRBD1 (5 bases). Trimming stripped 9 bases from V and 0 bases from J, with 21 bases between. Germline V gene sequence: CDR1 LNHDA, CDR2 SQIVND (reference sequence). This CDR3 spans 18 amino acids. The CDR3 loop is CASSGGLLGGSYNSPLHF. CDR3 sequence (DNA): TGTGCCAGCTCCGGCGGGCTCCTGGGGGGCTCCTATAATTCACCCCTCCACTTT.

The rearrangement uses TRBV7-2 and TRBJ2-1; D is undetermined. Germline CDR1 SGHTA, CDR2 FQGNSA. The CDR3 spans 14 residues. Trimming took off 1 base at V and 6 bases at J, with 10 bases between the two ends. This chain's CDR3 is CASSLVALPNEQFF. The CDR3 coding sequence is TGTGCCAGCAGCTTAGTAGCTCTCCCCAATGAGCAGTTCTTC.

The chain combines TRBV27 with TRBJ2-7, with D unresolved. Germline CDR1 and CDR2: MNHEY and SMNVEV (reference sequence). V was pared by 4 bases and J by 5 bases, with 9 bases between. The CDR3 covers 12 residues. CDR3: CASSSDTNEQYF. The CDR3 DNA reads as TGTGCCAGCAGTTCCGACACGAACGAGCAGTACTTC.

The CDR3 DNA reads as TGCGCCAGCAGCGCCCGGGGAGTGCGGAACACTGAAGCTTTCTTT. It codes for CASSARGVRNTEAFF. The rearrangement joins TRBV23-1 to TRBJ1-1; D is unresolved. TRBV23-1 is noted as an ORF with a role that remains uncertain. This CDR3 region has 15 residues. V lost 6 bases to trimming and J lost 1 base, with 15 bases between them.

The sample holds a few counts of this clone. The chain combines TRBV11-2 with TRBJ2-7, with D hard to call. This CDR3 comprises 15 residues. The germline CDR1 and CDR2 sequences are SGHAT and FQNNGV. The V end lost 3 bases, the J end lost 4 bases, and 16 bases lay between the germline ends. The CDR3 sequence is CASSFERPHPYEQYF. The DNA for the CDR3 is TGTGCCAGCAGCTTTGAACGTCCACACCCGTACGAGCAGTACTTC.

V usage is TRBV6-5 and J usage is TRBJ1-5, with 7 nucleotides matching TRBD1. This CDR3 region has 13 residues. Germline assignment: CDR1 MNHEY and CDR2 SVGAGI. V was clipped by 11 bases and J by 7 bases; unmatched bases: 11. The CDR3 region has the DNA TGTGCCGATCTTAGGGCAGGGGGGCAGCCCCAGCATTTT. Translation: CADLRAGGQPQHF.